The clone carrying this T cell receptor beta chain has a handful of counts. Antigen specificity is unknown. The data derive from a study of T cells in Graves' hyperthyroidism and ophthalmopathy. Study conclusions and caveats: Blood also carried most thyroid clonotypes expanded above 0.001.

RNA transcripts yielded amplified TCR beta CDR3 regions. A set of HTBI primers served as the primers for a first-round RT-PCR of the TCR CDR3. TCRdb processed the multiplex PCR reads anew with MiXCR; each CDR3 protein has one entry. The sample shows about 620,000 distinct CDR3 sequences, 15% to 20% of them seen only once. CDR3 length equals 14 residues. Germline V gene data show CDR1 as SGDLS and CDR2 as YYNGEE. Between the trimmed V and J ends, which lost 4 bases and 10 bases, there was a span of 18 bases. The source of the PBMCs was less than 12 ml of fresh peripheral blood. Sample: blood. This sequence was found in a woman in her twenties or thirties with Graves' hyperthyroidism. The chain links TRBV9 to TRBJ2-1; D is uncertain. CDR3 coding DNA: TGTGCCAGCAGCCTCTCACTATATCGCCCCGAGCAGTTCTTC. It specifies CASSLSLYRPEQFF.